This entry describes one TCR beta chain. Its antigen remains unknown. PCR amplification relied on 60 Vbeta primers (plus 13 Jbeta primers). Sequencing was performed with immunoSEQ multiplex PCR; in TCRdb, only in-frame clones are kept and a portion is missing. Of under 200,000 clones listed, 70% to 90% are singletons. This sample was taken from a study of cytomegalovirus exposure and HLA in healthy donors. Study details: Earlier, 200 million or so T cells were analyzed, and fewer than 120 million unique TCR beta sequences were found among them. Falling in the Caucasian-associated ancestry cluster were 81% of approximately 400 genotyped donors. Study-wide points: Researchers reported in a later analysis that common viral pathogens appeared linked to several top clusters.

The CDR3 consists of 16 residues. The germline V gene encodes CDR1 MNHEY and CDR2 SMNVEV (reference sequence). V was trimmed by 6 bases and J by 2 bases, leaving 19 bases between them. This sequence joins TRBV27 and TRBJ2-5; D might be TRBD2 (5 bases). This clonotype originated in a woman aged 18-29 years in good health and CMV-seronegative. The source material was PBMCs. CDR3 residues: CASSPSPGPGQETQYF. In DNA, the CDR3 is TGTGCCAGCAGCCCCTCCCCGGGTCCGGGGCAAGAGACCCAGTACTTC.